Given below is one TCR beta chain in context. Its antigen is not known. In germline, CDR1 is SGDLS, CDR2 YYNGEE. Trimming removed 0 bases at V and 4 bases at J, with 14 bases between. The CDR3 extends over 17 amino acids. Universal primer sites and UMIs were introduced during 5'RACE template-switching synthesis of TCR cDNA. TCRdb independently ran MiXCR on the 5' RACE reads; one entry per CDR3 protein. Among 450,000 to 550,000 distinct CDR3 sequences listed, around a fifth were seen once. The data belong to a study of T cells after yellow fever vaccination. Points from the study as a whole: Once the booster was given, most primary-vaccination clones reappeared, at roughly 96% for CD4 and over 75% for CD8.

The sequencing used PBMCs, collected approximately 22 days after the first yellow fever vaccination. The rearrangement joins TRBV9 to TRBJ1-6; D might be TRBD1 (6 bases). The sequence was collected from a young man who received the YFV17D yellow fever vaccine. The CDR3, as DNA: TGTGCCAGCAGCGTAGCCGGACAGTCGTCTTATAATTCACCCCTCCACTTT. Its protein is CASSVAGQSSYNSPLHF.